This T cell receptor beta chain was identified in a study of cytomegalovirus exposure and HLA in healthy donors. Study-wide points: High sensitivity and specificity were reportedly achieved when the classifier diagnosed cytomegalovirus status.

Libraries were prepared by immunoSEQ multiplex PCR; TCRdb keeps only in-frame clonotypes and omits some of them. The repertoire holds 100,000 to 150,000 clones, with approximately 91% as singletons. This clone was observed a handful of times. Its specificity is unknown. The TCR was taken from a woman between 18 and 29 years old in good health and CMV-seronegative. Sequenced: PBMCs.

The CDR3 DNA follows: TGTGCCAGCAGACGAGATTCCTACGAGCAGTACTTC. Translating gives CASRRDSYEQYF. The rearrangement joins TRBV7-2 to TRBJ2-7; no clear D. The CDR3 length is 12 residues. Germline-derived CDR1 and CDR2 are SGHTA and FQGNSA. Trimming pared 6 bases from V and 1 base from J, leaving 7 bases between.